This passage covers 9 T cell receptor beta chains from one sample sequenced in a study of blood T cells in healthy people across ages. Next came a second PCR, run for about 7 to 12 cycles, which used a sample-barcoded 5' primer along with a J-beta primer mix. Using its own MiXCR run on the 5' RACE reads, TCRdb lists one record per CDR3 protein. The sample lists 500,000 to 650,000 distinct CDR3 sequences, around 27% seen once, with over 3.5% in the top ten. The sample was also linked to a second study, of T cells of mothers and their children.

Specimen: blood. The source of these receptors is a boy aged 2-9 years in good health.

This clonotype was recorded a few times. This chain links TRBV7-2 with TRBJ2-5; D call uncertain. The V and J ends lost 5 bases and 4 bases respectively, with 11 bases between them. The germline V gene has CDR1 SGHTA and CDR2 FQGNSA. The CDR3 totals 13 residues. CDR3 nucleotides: TGTGCCAGCAGCCCTGGATTAGGAGAGACCCAGTACTTC. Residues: CASSPGLGETQYF.

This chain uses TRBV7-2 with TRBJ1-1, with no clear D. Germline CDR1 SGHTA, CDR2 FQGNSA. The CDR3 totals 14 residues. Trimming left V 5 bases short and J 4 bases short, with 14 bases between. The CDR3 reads CASSLPTGGTEAFF. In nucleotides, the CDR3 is TGTGCCAGCAGCCTACCGACGGGCGGCACTGAAGCTTTCTTT.

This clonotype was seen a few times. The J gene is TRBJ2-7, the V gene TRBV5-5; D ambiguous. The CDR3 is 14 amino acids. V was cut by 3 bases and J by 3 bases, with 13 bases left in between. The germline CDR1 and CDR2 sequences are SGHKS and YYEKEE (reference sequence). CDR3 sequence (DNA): TGTGCCAGCAGCTGGGTCACGGACGTCTACGAGCAGTACTTC. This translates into CASSWVTDVYEQYF. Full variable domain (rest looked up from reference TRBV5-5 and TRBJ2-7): DAGVTQSPTHLIKTRGQQVTLRCSPISGHKSVSWYQQVLGQGPQFIFQYYEKEERGRGNFPDRFSARQFPNYSSELNVNALLLGDSALYLCASSWVTDVYEQYFGPGTRLTVT.

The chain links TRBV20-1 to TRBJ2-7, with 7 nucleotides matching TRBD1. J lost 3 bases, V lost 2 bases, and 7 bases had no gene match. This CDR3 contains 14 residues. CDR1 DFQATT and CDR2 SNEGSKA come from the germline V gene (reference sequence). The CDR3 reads CSARRPGQLYEQYF. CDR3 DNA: TGCAGTGCTAGACGCCCGGGACAGCTCTACGAGCAGTACTTC.

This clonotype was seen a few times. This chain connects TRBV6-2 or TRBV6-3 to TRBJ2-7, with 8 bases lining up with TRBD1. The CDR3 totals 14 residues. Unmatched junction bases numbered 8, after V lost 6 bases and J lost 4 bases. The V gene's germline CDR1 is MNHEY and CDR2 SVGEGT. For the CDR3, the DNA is TGTGCCAGCAGACGCCACAGGGGGGAGTACGAGCAGTACTTC. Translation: CASRRHRGEYEQYF.

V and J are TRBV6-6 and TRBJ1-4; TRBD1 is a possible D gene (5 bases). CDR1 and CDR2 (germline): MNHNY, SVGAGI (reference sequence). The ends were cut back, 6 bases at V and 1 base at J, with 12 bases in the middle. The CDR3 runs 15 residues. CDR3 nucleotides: TGTGCCAGCAGAAACGTGGGGCGAACTAATGAAAAACTGTTTTTT. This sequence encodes CASRNVGRTNEKLFF.

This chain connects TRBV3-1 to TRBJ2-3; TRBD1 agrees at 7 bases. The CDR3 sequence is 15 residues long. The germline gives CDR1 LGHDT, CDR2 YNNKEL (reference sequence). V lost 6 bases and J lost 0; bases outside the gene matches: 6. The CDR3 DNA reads TGTGCCAGCAGTCAGACAGGGAGCAGCACAGATACGCAGTATTTT. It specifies CASSQTGSSTDTQYF.

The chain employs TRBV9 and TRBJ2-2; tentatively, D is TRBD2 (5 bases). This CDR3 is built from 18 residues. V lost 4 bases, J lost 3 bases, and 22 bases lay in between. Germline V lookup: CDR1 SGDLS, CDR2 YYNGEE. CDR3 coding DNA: TGTGCCAGCAGCTACGCTCTTATGGCGAAGGAGGACACCGGGGAGCTGTTTTTT. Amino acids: CASSYALMAKEDTGELFF.

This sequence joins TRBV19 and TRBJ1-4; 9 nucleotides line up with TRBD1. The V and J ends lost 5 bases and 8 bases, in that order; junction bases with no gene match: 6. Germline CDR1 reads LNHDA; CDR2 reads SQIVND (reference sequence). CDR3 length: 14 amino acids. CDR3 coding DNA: TGTGCCAGTAGTGGACAGGGGAATGGAGAAAAACTGTTTTTT. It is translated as CASSGQGNGEKLFF.